This TCR beta chain originates from a study of OX40 agonist ivuxolimab in advanced cancers. Findings and limits, study-wide: By week 6 at 0.1 to 3.0 mg/kg, blood CD4+ and CD8+ T cells had expanded clonally.

As to this clone: Its cognate antigen is unknown.

The ends were cut back, 5 bases at V and 8 bases at J, with 18 bases in the middle. The CDR3 totals 14 residues. The germline CDR1 and CDR2 sequences are SGHTA and FQGNSA. This table comes from immunoSEQ multiplex PCR, and its TCRdb copy is limited to in-frame clones, with some not included. The table has fewer than 80,000 clones, around 85% seen once. The sequence came from an adult with an advanced solid tumor such as melanoma, head and neck, liver or kidney cancer. Specimen: CD4+ or CD8+ T cells sorted from blood, collected in a trial of the OX40 agonist ivuxolimab. This chain links TRBV7-2 with TRBJ1-2; D is ambiguous. CDR3 in DNA: TGTGCCAGCAGCCCCCCGCTGAATCTTAGAGGCTACACCTTC. Translating gives CASSPPLNLRGYTF.